This TCR beta chain appears in the sequencing data of a study of T cell changes during pregnancy in multiple sclerosis. The CDR3 is 16 amino acids. The germline V gene has CDR1 MDHEN and CDR2 SYDVKM. With 2 bases removed from V and 0 bases from J, the gap between germline ends came to 10 bases. TCRdb's table, derived via immunoSEQ multiplex PCR, lists solely in-frame clones and lacks some. The table lists tens of thousands of clones, 85% of them singletons. The chain links TRBV28 to TRBJ1-4, with D unresolved. The material was CD8+ T cells from peripheral blood mononuclear cells, obtained after pregnancy. This receptor was obtained from a female donor with multiple sclerosis, enrolled in a pregnancy study. CDR3 nucleotides: TGTGCCAGCAGTTTAGTCTCTCCTGCAACTAATGAAAAACTGTTTTTT. As protein: CASSLVSPATNEKLFF.